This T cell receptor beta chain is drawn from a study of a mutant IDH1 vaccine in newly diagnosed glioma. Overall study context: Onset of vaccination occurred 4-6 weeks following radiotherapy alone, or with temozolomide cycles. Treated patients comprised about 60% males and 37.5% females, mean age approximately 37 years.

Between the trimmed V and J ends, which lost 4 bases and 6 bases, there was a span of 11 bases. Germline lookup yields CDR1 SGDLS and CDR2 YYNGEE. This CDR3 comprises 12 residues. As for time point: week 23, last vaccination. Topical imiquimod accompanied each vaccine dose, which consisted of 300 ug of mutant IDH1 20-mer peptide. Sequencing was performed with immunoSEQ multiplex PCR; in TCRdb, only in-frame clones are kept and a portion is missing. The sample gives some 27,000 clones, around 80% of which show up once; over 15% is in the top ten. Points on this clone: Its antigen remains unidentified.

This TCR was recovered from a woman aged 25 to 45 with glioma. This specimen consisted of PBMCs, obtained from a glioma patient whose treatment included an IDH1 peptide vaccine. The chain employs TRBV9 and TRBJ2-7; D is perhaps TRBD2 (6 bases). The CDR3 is CASSPPGGEQYF. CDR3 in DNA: TGTGCCAGCAGCCCGCCCGGGGGCGAGCAGTACTTC. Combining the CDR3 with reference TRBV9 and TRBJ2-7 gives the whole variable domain DSGVTQTPKHLITATGQRVTLRCSPRSGDLSVYWYQQSLDQGLQFLIQYYNGEERAKGNILERFSAQQFPDLHSELNLSSLELGDSALYFCASSPPGGEQYFGPGTRLTVT.